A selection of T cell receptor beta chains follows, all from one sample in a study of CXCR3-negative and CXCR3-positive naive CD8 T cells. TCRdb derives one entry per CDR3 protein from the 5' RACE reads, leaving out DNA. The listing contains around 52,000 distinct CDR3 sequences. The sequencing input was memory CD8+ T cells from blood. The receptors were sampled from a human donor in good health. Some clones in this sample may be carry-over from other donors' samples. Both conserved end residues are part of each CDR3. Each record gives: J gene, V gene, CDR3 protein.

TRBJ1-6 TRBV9 CASSPDINLISPLHF
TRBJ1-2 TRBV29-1 CSSLGGYGYTF
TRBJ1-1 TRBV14 CASSQAMNTEAFF
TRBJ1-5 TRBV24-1 CATSDFGPPQHF
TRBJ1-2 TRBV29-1 CSVVSDRGNYGYTF
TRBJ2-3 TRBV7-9 CASSPEAYTDTQYF
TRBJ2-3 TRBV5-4 CASSTPGSVNTDTQYF
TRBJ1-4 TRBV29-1 CSVAREGLVIGEKLFF
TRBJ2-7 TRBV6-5 CASRLGHLGNEQYF
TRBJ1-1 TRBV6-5 CASSYFGSSGRNTEAFF
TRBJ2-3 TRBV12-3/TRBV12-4 CASAASGSRNTDTQYF
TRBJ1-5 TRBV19 CASSIGFNQPQHF
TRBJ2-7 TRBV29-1 CSVEDSNPYEQYF
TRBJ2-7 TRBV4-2 CASSQGEGSSYEQYF
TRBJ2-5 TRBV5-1 CASSPWDLQETQYF
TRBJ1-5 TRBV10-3 CAISEDGNQPQHF
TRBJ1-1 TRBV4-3 CASSHGTGLGTEAFF
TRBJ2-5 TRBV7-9 CASSYLEEAQYF
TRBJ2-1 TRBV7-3 CASSLRGDYNEQFF
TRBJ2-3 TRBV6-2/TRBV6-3 CASSYGEITDTQYF
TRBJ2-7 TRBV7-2 CASSLTYSSYEQYF
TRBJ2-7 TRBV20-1 CSAYGQGSTYEQHF
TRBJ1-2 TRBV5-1 CASSLVGGDGYTF
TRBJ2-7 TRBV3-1 CASSQVGHLAEQYF
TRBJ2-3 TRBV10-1 CASLTQGKSTDTQYF
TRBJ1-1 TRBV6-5 CASSYQAAMNTEAFF
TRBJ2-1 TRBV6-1 CASSEDAGTYNEQFF
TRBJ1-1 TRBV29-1 CSVESLEDTEAFF
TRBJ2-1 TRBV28 CASSFDSYLGNNEQFF
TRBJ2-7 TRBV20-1 CSARGPRSGETYEQYF
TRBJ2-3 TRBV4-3 CASSQDRGQGADTQYF
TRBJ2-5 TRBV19 CASSMYTKETQYF
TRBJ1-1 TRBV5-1 CASSLSVQTGDVRGVDGAFF
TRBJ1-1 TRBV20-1 CSASGETTEAFF
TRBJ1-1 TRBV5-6 CASSLVQKNTEAFF
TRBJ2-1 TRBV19 CANSNRDQWDNEQFF
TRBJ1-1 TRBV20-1 CSARDSFGGEVGAFF
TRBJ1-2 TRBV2 CASSEDYGYTF
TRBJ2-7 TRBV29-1 CSVEWGTSGIYEQYF
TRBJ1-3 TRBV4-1 CASSQNQGAPGNTIYF
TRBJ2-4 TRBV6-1 CASSEGWDDIQYF
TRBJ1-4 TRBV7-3 CASSSGRIQGEPANEKLFF
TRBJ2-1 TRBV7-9 CASASATGNEQFF
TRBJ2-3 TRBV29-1 CSVEDQRFASTDTQYF
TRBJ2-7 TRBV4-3 CASSQDAGGSTYEQYF
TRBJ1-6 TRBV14 CASSQGGRPLHF
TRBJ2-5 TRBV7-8 CASSLDPGLAGYETQYF
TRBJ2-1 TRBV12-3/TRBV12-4 CASSLPGGGDDEQFF
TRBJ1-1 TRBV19 CASSPRTGGHTEAFF
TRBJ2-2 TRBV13 CASSLVGAGELFF